The sequence of this TCR beta chain was determined in a study of regulatory T cells in long-lasting Graves disease. CDR3-region Arm-PCR and iRepertoire HTBI primers produced the TCR beta libraries. One entry per CDR3 protein results from TCRdb running MiXCR on the multiplex PCR reads. This sample carries approximately 250,000 distinct CDR3 sequences, roughly 18% of them seen once, and the ten largest clones take less than 25%. V was pared by 2 bases and J by 6 bases, with 7 bases between. Germline loops: CDR1 SGHNT, CDR2 YENEEA. The CDR3 is 12 amino acids. Indicated time point: newly diagnosed GD, antithyroid drugs for less than 3 months. Construction of the TCR library relied on RNA isolated from PBMCs. This clonotype was seen repeatedly, ten times or more.

This receptor was identified in a female donor with Graves disease. The chain is built from TRBV11-3 and TRBJ1-2, with unresolved D. The material sequenced was peripheral blood mononuclear cells (PBMCs), taken at new diagnosis, from a patient treated with antithyroid drugs. CDR3 sequence reads: CASSLRENGYTF. DNA of the CDR3: TGTGCCAGCAGCTTACGAGAAAATGGCTACACCTTC.